Described below is a single T cell receptor (beta chain) sequence and its context. The antigen is not known. This specimen comes from a study of pediatric ulcerative colitis. Study details: Fewer than 10 patients showed pancolitis and two showed left-sided colitis. General study points: Blood-rectal clonal overlap within each person was significantly higher in ulcerative colitis patients than controls. Substantially fewer templates came from a couple of patients' blood samples. All ulcerative colitis patients, but no controls, carried a couple of rectal clonotypes.

Repertoires were generated with immunoSEQ multiplex PCR, while TCRdb's copy carries only in-frame clones and drops some. The sample records roughly 70,000 clones, roughly 90% being singletons. This CDR3 contains 14 residues. The rearrangement joins TRBV21-1 to TRBJ1-2; the D call in the table, TRBD1, was not verified against the DNA. TRBV21-1 is an annotated pseudogene. This receptor was obtained from a boy under 18 with severe ulcerative colitis. The specimen was blood. The CDR3 here is CASRAGTGHYGYTF. The CDR3 bases are TGTGCCAGCAGGGCCGGGACAGGGCACTATGGCTACACCTTC.